A selection of T cell receptor beta chains follows, all from one sample in a study of blood T cell repertoires in COVID-19. Generated by immunoSEQ multiplex PCR, the TCRdb table keeps only in-frame clones and is missing some. Of a few hundred thousand clones detected, roughly nine tenths appear once; the ten largest clones hold 0.95% to 1.1%. Sequencing input: PBMCs or T cells enriched from blood (not recorded which). The source of these receptors is a man aged 18-30 years who had recovered from COVID-19. Each CDR3 is given with its conserved first and last residue.

J gene | V gene | CDR3 protein
TRBJ2-5 | TRBV12-3/TRBV12-4 | CASSFEGETQYF
TRBJ1-6 | TRBV3-1/TRBV3-2 | CASSQVAGGYNSPLHF
TRBJ2-1 | TRBV6-2/TRBV6-3 | CASSYLERLAGGSEQFF
TRBJ2-1 | TRBV9 | CASSPTSGIPYNEQFF
TRBJ2-3 | TRBV5-1 | CASSFRGGGPTDTQYF
TRBJ1-5 | TRBV28 | CASSLLGGGNQPQHF
TRBJ2-5 | TRBV6-4 | CASSDVDREYQETQYF
TRBJ1-6 | TRBV3-1/TRBV3-2 | CASSQGGGSSYNSPLHF
TRBJ2-1 | TRBV9 | CASSLGALSYNEQFF
TRBJ2-4 | TRBV3-1/TRBV3-2 | CASSQVTVNIQYF
TRBJ1-1 | TRBV19 | CASSIDRWRGLMNTEAFF
TRBJ2-1 | TRBV28 | CATRLGRNNEQFF
TRBJ1-2 | TRBV19 | CASSLGQGANYGYTF
TRBJ1-1 | TRBV5-1 | CASSLTQGDTEAFF
TRBJ2-7 | TRBV27 | CASSFEVFSYEQYF
TRBJ1-1 | TRBV19 | CASSWTGGNTEAFF
TRBJ1-2 | TRBV19 | CASSSRGLTNYGYTF
TRBJ2-7 | TRBV6-5 | CARLSLRDRVHEQYF
TRBJ2-3 | TRBV28 | CASSSNPPGTDTQYF
TRBJ2-3 | TRBV4-1 | CASSQGGARSRTRTDTQYF
TRBJ1-6 | TRBV5-4 | CASSPGHYNSPLHF
TRBJ2-1 | TRBV3-1/TRBV3-2 | CASSQDLRTEYNEQFF
TRBJ1-1 | TRBV11-2 | CASSLMTRQVEAFF
TRBJ1-6 | TRBV3-1/TRBV3-2 | CASSSVGPTPLHF